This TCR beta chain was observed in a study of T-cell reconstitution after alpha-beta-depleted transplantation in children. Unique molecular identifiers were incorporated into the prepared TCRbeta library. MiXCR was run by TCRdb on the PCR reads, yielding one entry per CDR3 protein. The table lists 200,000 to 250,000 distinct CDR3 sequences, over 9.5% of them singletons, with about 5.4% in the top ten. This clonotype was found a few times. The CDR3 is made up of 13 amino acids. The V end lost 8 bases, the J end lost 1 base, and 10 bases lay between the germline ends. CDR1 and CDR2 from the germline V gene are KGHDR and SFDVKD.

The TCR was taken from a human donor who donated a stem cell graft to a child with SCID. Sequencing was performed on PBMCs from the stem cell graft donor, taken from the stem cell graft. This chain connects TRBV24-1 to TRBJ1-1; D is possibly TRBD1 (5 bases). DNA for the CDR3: TGTGCCACCAAAGGGGCGGGGAACACTGAAGCTTTCTTT. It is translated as CATKGAGNTEAFF.